One sample yielded the 9 T cell receptor beta chains listed below, sequenced in a study of T cell changes during pregnancy in multiple sclerosis. Measured with immunoSEQ multiplex PCR; TCRdb has only the in-frame clones, and not every one. The sample lists around 50,000 clones, around 90% occurring once. This sample comprised CD4+ T cells from peripheral blood mononuclear cells, obtained in the third trimester of pregnancy. The receptors come from a female donor with multiple sclerosis, enrolled in a pregnancy study.

V usage is TRBV27 and J usage is TRBJ2-2; weak D call: TRBD1 (6 bases). Trimming cost V 3 bases and J 5 bases, with 13 bases left between them. Per the germline V gene, CDR1 is MNHEY and CDR2 is SMNVEV (reference sequence). The CDR3 extends over 15 amino acids. CDR3 amino acids: CASSFVTGRTGELFF. DNA of the CDR3: TGTGCCAGCAGTTTTGTCACAGGGCGGACCGGGGAGCTGTTTTTT.

This chain uses TRBV7-2 with TRBJ2-5; 7 positions match TRBD2. The CDR3 loop spans 14 amino acids. The V gene's germline CDR1 is SGHTA and CDR2 FQGNSA. The V gene end was trimmed by 4 bases and the J gene end by 5 bases; junction bases not matched to a gene: 7. CDR3 nucleotides: TGTGCCAGCAGCTGGGGGTTGGGGGGGGAGACCCAGTACTTC. As protein: CASSWGLGGETQYF. Drawing the rest from reference TRBV7-2 and TRBJ2-5, the complete variable domain is GAGVSQSPSNKVTEKGKDVELRCDPISGHTALYWYRQSLGQGLEFLIYFQGNSAPDKSGLPSDRFSAERTGGSVSTLTIQRTQQEDSAVYLCASSWGLGGETQYFGPGTRLLVL.

This chain uses TRBV5-8 with TRBJ2-2; 8 bases align to TRBD1. V gave up 1 base and J gave up 5 bases; unmatched junction bases: 7. This CDR3 contains 16 residues. Germline V gene sequence: CDR1 SGHTS, CDR2 YDEGEE. The CDR3 reads CASSLSGGAWTGELFF. The CDR3 DNA reads as TGTGCCAGCAGCTTGTCAGGGGGCGCTTGGACCGGGGAGCTGTTTTTT.

The V and J genes are TRBV2 and TRBJ2-1, with a possible D match to TRBD2 (5 bases). Trimming stripped 4 bases from V and 8 bases from J, with 18 bases between. Germline-derived CDR1 and CDR2 are SNHLY and FYNNEI. The CDR3 covers 15 residues. CDR3 amino acids: CASSVLGLAADEQFF. The CDR3 DNA follows: TGTGCCAGCAGTGTACTAGGCCTCGCGGCGGATGAGCAGTTCTTC.

The genes are TRBV7-3 and TRBJ2-5, with TRBD1 as a possible D gene (5 bases). The length of the CDR3 is 13 residues. In germline, CDR1 is SGHTA, CDR2 FQGTGA. Deletions cut 5 bases from V and 3 bases from J, with 10 bases between. Here the CDR3 reads CASSTQGKETQYF. DNA of the CDR3: TGTGCCAGCAGCACCCAGGGTAAAGAGACCCAGTACTTC. The whole variable domain, remainder taken from reference TRBV7-3 and TRBJ2-5, is GAGVSQTPSNKVTEKGKYVELRCDPISGHTALYWYRQSLGQGPEFLIYFQGTGAADDSGLPNDRFFAVRPEGSVSTLKIQRTERGDSAVYLCASSTQGKETQYFGPGTRLLVL.

This chain connects TRBV7-8 to TRBJ1-2, with TRBD1 identical over 7 bases. The CDR3 spans 16 residues. The trim removed 6 bases at V and 2 bases at J, leaving 12 bases unmatched. The germline V gene has CDR1 SGHVS and CDR2 FQNEAQ. DNA for the CDR3: TGTGCCAGCAGGCCGAATCGTAGGGACAGAAACTATGGCTACACCTTC. Amino acid sequence: CASRPNRRDRNYGYTF.

The chain recombines TRBV15 with TRBJ1-3, with D hard to call. V was shortened by 0 bases and J by 2 bases, with 11 bases between the two germline ends. Germline CDR1 reads LNHNV; CDR2 reads YYDKDF (reference sequence). CDR3 length: 16 amino acids. CDR3 protein: CATSRDVITAGNTIYF. In DNA, the CDR3 is TGTGCCACCAGCAGAGATGTAATCACGGCTGGAAACACCATATATTTT. The whole variable domain, remainder taken from reference TRBV15 and TRBJ1-3, is DAMVIQNPRYQVTQFGKPVTLSCSQTLNHNVMYWYQQKSSQAPKLLFHYYDKDFNNEADTPDNFQSRRPNTSFCFLDIRSPGLGDTAMYLCATSRDVITAGNTIYFGEGSWLTVV.

The chain couples TRBV5-1 to TRBJ1-4, with 7 bases aligning to TRBD1. This CDR3 is 15 amino acids long. The junction had 10 bases not matched to a gene; V was cut back by 1 base and J by 10 bases. Germline V lookup: CDR1 SGHRS, CDR2 YFSETQ. The CDR3 reads CASSLLSGGSRKLFF. The CDR3 DNA reads TGCGCCAGCAGCTTGCTGTCAGGGGGAAGCCGAAAACTGTTTTTT.

V is TRBV19 and J is TRBJ2-5; a possible D gene is TRBD2 (6 bases). Germline V gene data show CDR1 as LNHDA and CDR2 as SQIVND (reference sequence). CDR3 length: 16 amino acids. Trimming removed 5 bases at V and 5 bases at J, with 21 bases between. The CDR3 loop is CASSPRLEGRGETQYF. For the CDR3, the DNA is TGTGCCAGTAGTCCCCGTTTGGAGGGCCGGGGGGAGACCCAGTACTTC.